This is a list of T cell receptor beta chains from one sample in a study of beta chain features in type 1 diabetes. Assay: immunoSEQ multiplex PCR; the TCRdb copy retains only in-frame clones and omits some. Of hundreds of thousands of clones listed, 11% to 15% are singletons. Sequenced: naive CD4+ T cells from blood. These receptors came from a man between 18 and 35 years old with type 1 diabetes. Each CDR3 is given with its conserved first and last residue. D genes are given only for firm matches.

j_call: TRBJ1-1; v_call: TRBV15; d_call: NA; cdr3_aa: CATSTKTGWTEAFF
j_call: TRBJ2-1; v_call: TRBV28; d_call: TRBD2; cdr3_aa: CASSNSGLAGGGYNEQFF
j_call: TRBJ1-2; v_call: TRBV7-6; d_call: TRBD1; cdr3_aa: CASSRGTGDYNYGYTF
j_call: TRBJ1-6; v_call: TRBV30; d_call: TRBD1; cdr3_aa: CAWRTGTANSPLHF
j_call: TRBJ2-5; v_call: TRBV5-4; d_call: NA; cdr3_aa: CASLPQGRLAETQYF
j_call: TRBJ1-2; v_call: TRBV2; d_call: NA; cdr3_aa: CASSYGGAKTF
j_call: TRBJ1-1; v_call: TRBV7-9; d_call: NA; cdr3_aa: CASSSTENTEAFF
j_call: TRBJ2-5; v_call: TRBV7-2; d_call: TRBD2; cdr3_aa: CASNEGSSGGSGAETQYF
j_call: TRBJ1-1; v_call: TRBV7-8; d_call: NA; cdr3_aa: CASSPNTAGSTEAFF
j_call: TRBJ2-4; v_call: TRBV5-8; d_call: TRBD2; cdr3_aa: CATKAGKNIQYF
j_call: TRBJ2-1; v_call: TRBV25-1; d_call: TRBD1; cdr3_aa: CASSSRGQGAYNEQFF
j_call: TRBJ1-5; v_call: TRBV30; d_call: NA; cdr3_aa: CACQTRSNQPQHF
j_call: TRBJ2-1; v_call: TRBV18; d_call: NA; cdr3_aa: CASSPPGVGEQFF
j_call: TRBJ2-5; v_call: TRBV7-2; d_call: NA; cdr3_aa: CASSLVVQETQYF
j_call: TRBJ2-3; v_call: TRBV6-6; d_call: NA; cdr3_aa: CASTPAWGTYHTQYF
j_call: TRBJ1-2; v_call: TRBV2; d_call: TRBD1; cdr3_aa: CASSGTGRAGYTF
j_call: TRBJ2-1; v_call: TRBV7-9; d_call: TRBD2; cdr3_aa: CASSLGLSGPSSYNEQFF
j_call: TRBJ2-5; v_call: TRBV30; d_call: NA; cdr3_aa: CAWTGEGTQYF
j_call: TRBJ2-3; v_call: TRBV4-1; d_call: NA; cdr3_aa: CATALLGSTDTQYF
j_call: NA; v_call: TRBV29-1; d_call: NA; cdr3_aa: CSVEVQGAEQYF
j_call: TRBJ1-2; v_call: TRBV30; d_call: NA; cdr3_aa: CAWSVRSNYGYTF
j_call: TRBJ2-3; v_call: TRBV18; d_call: NA; cdr3_aa: CASSPVEDTQYF
j_call: TRBJ2-7; v_call: TRBV7-2; d_call: NA; cdr3_aa: CASSFGLGPQQYF
j_call: TRBJ1-2; v_call: TRBV30; d_call: TRBD1; cdr3_aa: CACPPGQGSYGYTF
j_call: TRBJ2-1; v_call: TRBV7-8; d_call: TRBD2; cdr3_aa: CASSEPSGGTNEQFF
j_call: TRBJ2-5; v_call: TRBV19; d_call: NA; cdr3_aa: CASSPRGRGEETQYF
j_call: TRBJ1-5; v_call: TRBV30; d_call: NA; cdr3_aa: CAWSVGLAGDQPQHF
j_call: TRBJ2-2; v_call: TRBV6-5; d_call: NA; cdr3_aa: CASSYSLAPNTGELFF
j_call: TRBJ2-1; v_call: TRBV2; d_call: TRBD2; cdr3_aa: CASLTSGSYNEQFF
j_call: TRBJ2-7; v_call: TRBV11-2; d_call: TRBD2; cdr3_aa: CASSFGLAQYEQYF
j_call: TRBJ1-2; v_call: TRBV7-3; d_call: NA; cdr3_aa: CASSLEAGANYGYTF
j_call: TRBJ2-5; v_call: TRBV19; d_call: NA; cdr3_aa: CASSIAALGGETQYF
j_call: TRBJ1-1; v_call: TRBV11-3; d_call: NA; cdr3_aa: CASSLTDGNTEAFF
j_call: TRBJ1-1; v_call: TRBV9; d_call: NA; cdr3_aa: CASSVGPVNTEAFF
j_call: TRBJ1-1; v_call: TRBV7-9; d_call: NA; cdr3_aa: CASSSGNDRRFQRSTEAFF
j_call: TRBJ1-1; v_call: TRBV27; d_call: NA; cdr3_aa: CASRRSPPGAEAFF
j_call: TRBJ1-1; v_call: TRBV27; d_call: NA; cdr3_aa: CASSSYLLGTEAFF
j_call: TRBJ2-5; v_call: TRBV6-6; d_call: TRBD1; cdr3_aa: CASSDSGQGLRETQYF
j_call: TRBJ1-2; v_call: TRBV11-2; d_call: NA; cdr3_aa: CASSLVRGYTF